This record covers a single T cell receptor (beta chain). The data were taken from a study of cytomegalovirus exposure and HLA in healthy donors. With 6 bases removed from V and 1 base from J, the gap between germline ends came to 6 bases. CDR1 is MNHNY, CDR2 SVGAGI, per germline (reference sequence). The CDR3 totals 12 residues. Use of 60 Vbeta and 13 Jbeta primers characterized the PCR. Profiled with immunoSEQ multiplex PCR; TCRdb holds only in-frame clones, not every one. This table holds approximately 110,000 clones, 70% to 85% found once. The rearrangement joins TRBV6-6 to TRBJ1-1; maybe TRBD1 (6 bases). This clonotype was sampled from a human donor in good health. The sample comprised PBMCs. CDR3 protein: CASSRGNTEAFF. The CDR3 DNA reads TGTGCCAGCAGCAGGGGGAACACTGAAGCTTTCTTT.